Listed here are 6 T cell receptor beta chains from one sample, sequenced in a study of PD-1 blockade in classical Hodgkin lymphoma. Relapses following autologous stem cell transplantation were seen in all patients, with brentuximab vedotin exposure varying. Generated by immunoSEQ multiplex PCR, the TCRdb table keeps only in-frame clones and is missing some. The table shows over 15,000 clones, with around 80% occurring only once. Sequences were derived from peripheral blood mononuclear cells (PBMCs), sampled before the second cycle of nivolumab. Every receptor here comes from a human donor with classical Hodgkin lymphoma.

The chain uses TRBV30 and TRBJ2-5, with 16 bases that match TRBD2. The CDR3 contains 15 residues. With 3 bases clipped from V and 7 bases from J, the junction kept 5 bases outside the gene matches. Germline values: CDR1 GTSNPN, CDR2 SVGIG (reference sequence). The CDR3 spells CAWSQGTSGGGTQYF. CDR3 coding DNA: TGTGCCTGGAGCCAAGGGACTAGCGGGGGGGGGACCCAGTACTTC.

The gene calls are TRBV5-1 and TRBJ2-3, with TRBD2 as a possible D gene (5 bases). V lost 2 bases to trimming and J lost 2 bases, with 12 bases between them. Germline V gives CDR1 SGHRS, CDR2 YFSETQ. The CDR3 is made up of 15 amino acids. The CDR3 protein is CASSFADWHTDTQYF. CDR3 bases: TGCGCCAGCAGCTTCGCGGACTGGCACACAGATACGCAGTATTTT.

This chain uses TRBV28 with TRBJ2-1; the D gene is possibly TRBD2 (5 bases). The CDR3 has 15 amino acids. V was pared by 6 bases and J by 7 bases, with 19 bases between. Germline V CDR1 and CDR2: MDHEN, SYDVKM. The CDR3 loop reads CASSPGSSTSNEQFF. DNA for the CDR3: TGTGCCAGCAGCCCTGGTTCTAGCACGTCTAATGAGCAGTTCTTC.

The CDR3 is CASSPSRGGGDSYEQYF. DNA of the CDR3: TGTGCCAGCTCACCCAGCCGAGGGGGTGGAGACTCCTACGAGCAGTACTTC. The genes are TRBV18 and TRBJ2-7, with a tentative D call TRBD1 (6 bases). CDR3 length: 17 amino acids. Germline loops: CDR1 KGHSH, CDR2 LQKENI. Trimming removed 3 bases from V and 0 bases from J, with 18 bases in between.

The rearrangement links TRBV18 to TRBJ2-2; TRBD2 agrees at 7 bases. The CDR3 loop spans 15 amino acids. The V gene end was trimmed by 3 bases and the J gene end by 6 bases; junction bases not matched to a gene: 7. Looked up from germline, CDR1 is KGHSH and CDR2 is LQKENI. The CDR3 DNA follows: TGTGCCAGCTCACCCGGGGACTACCCGGCCGGGGAGCTGTTTTTT. Translated, it gives CASSPGDYPAGELFF. Full variable domain (outside the CDR3, taken from reference TRBV18 and TRBJ2-2): NAGVMQNPRHLVRRRGQEARLRCSPMKGHSHVYWYRQLPEEGLKFMVYLQKENIIDESGMPKERFSAEFPKEGPSILRIQQVVRGDSAAYFCASSPGDYPAGELFFGEGSRLTVL.

V is TRBV11-2 and J is TRBJ2-4, with unresolved D. This CDR3 comprises 14 residues. V lost 4 bases, J lost 0 bases, and 7 bases lay in between. Germline loops: CDR1 SGHAT, CDR2 FQNNGV. The CDR3: CASSSRLAKNIQYF. In DNA, the CDR3 is TGTGCCAGCAGCTCGAGACTAGCCAAAAACATTCAGTACTTC. The full variable domain, with the rest looked up from reference TRBV11-2 and TRBJ2-4, is EAGVAQSPRYKIIEKRQSVAFWCNPISGHATLYWYQQILGQGPKLLIQFQNNGVVDDSQLPKDRFSAERLKGVDSTLKIQPAKLEDSAVYLCASSSRLAKNIQYFGAGTRLSVL.